Detailed here is one T cell receptor beta chain. Adult donors, all healthy and HIV-negative, had no recent acute infections or vaccinations. CDR1 is SGHRS, CDR2 YFSETQ, per germline. The CDR3 is made up of 13 amino acids. Between the trimmed V and J ends, which lost 7 bases and 0 bases, there was a span of 11 bases. The data derive from a study of shared clonotypes between healthy human individuals. Deep level was the assay's run setting. Genomic DNA of every subset was divided equally among multiple immunoSEQ plates. TCRdb keeps only in-frame clones here, not all; method: immunoSEQ multiplex PCR. The table lists about 2.3 million clones, 85% to 95% of them singletons.

The chain uses TRBV5-1 and TRBJ2-7, with TRBD2 as a possible D gene (5 bases). The receptor was isolated from a man aged 18 to 30 in good health. Some clones in this sample may be carry-over from other donors' samples. The sample was naive CD4+ T cells from PBMCs. The sample's subset: CD45RA+ positively selected. CDR3 protein: CASRTFSSYEQYF. The DNA of the CDR3 is TGCGCCAGCCGGACTTTTTCCTCCTACGAGCAGTACTTC.